These 3 T cell receptor beta chains were sequenced from one sample in a study of cytomegalovirus exposure and HLA in healthy donors. PCR involved 60 Vbeta and 13 Jbeta primers. The data were produced by immunoSEQ multiplex PCR, yet TCRdb's version contains in-frame clones alone and is incomplete. This sample carries approximately 100,000 clones, about 81% of them seen once, and the ten largest clones take more than 1.4%. The sample was PBMCs. These receptors were obtained from a man aged 40-49 years in good health and CMV-seronegative.

V is TRBV5-1 and J is TRBJ2-3, with 9 bases fitting TRBD2. Germline V gives CDR1 SGHRS, CDR2 YFSETQ. CDR3 size: 15 residues. V shed 5 bases and J 5 bases; nucleotides not matched to a gene: 9. CDR3 region: CASSGLAGMVDTQYF. The CDR3 nucleotides read TGCGCCAGCAGTGGGCTAGCGGGGATGGTAGATACGCAGTATTTT.

The chain joins TRBV18 to TRBJ1-5; D uncertain. V was clipped by 2 bases and J by 0 bases, with 5 bases between them. Germline V gene sequence: CDR1 KGHSH, CDR2 LQKENI. CDR3 size: 14 residues. The CDR3 nucleotides are TGTGCCAGCTCACCAGGGCCTAGCAATCAGCCCCAGCATTTT. Its protein is CASSPGPSNQPQHF.

This sequence joins TRBV7-9 and TRBJ2-7; a possible D gene is TRBD1 (5 bases). CDR3 length: 14 residues. V lost 4 bases to trimming and J lost 3 bases, with 13 bases between them. Germline V gene lookup returns CDR1 SEHNR and CDR2 FQNEAQ (reference sequence). CDR3 sequence reads: CASSSRTQNYEQYF. CDR3 DNA: TGTGCCAGCAGCTCCAGGACACAAAACTACGAGCAGTACTTC.